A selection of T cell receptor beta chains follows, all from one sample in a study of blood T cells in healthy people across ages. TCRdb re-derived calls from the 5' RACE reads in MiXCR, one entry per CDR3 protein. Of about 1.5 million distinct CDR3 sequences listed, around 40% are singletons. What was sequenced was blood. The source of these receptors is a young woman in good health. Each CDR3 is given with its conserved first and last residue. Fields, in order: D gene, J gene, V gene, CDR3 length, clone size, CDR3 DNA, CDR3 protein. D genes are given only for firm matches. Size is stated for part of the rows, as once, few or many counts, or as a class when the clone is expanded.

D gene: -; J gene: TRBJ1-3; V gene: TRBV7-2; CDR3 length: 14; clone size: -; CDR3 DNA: TGTGCCAGCAGCTTACAGAACGGCGGGGACACCATATATTTT; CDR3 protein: CASSLQNGGDTIYF
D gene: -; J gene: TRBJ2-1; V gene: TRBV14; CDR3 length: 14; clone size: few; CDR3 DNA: TGTGCCAGCAGCCAAGAAATTGGCTTCCATGAGCAGTTCTTC; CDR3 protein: CASSQEIGFHEQFF
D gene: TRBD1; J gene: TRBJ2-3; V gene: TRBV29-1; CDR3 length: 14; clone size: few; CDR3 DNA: TGCAGCGTTGTGACAGGGGGAGTGGGAGATACGCAGTATTTT; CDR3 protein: CSVVTGGVGDTQYF
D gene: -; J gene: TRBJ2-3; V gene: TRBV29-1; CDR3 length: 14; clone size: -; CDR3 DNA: TGCAGCGTTGAAGTCCCCCCCCGGACCGCTCCTCAGTATTTT; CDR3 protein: CSVEVPPRTAPQYF
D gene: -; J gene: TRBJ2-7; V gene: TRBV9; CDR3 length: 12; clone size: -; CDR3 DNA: TGTGCCAGCAGTGGGATGTCCTACGAGCAGTACTTC; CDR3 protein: CASSGMSYEQYF
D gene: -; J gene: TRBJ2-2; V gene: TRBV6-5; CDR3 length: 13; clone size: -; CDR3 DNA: TGTGCCAGCAGTTACTTAAGCACCGGGGAGCTGTTTTTT; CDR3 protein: CASSYLSTGELFF
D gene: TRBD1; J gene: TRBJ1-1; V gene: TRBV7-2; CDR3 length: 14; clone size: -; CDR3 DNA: TGTGCCAGCAGAGAGAGGGACAGGGGAACTGAAGCTTTCTTT; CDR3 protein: CASRERDRGTEAFF
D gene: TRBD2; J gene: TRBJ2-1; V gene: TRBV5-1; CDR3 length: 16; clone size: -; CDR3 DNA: TGCGCCAGCAGCCATGGGACTAGCGGGAGTTTGAATGAGCAGTTCTTC; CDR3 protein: CASSHGTSGSLNEQFF
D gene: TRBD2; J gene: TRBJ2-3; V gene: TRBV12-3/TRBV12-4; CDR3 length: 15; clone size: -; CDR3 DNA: TGTGCCAGCAGTCCACTGACTAGCAGGGCAGATACGCAGTATTTT; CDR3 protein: CASSPLTSRADTQYF
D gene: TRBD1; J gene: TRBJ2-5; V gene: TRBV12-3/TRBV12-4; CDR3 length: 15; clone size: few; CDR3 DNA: TGTGCCAGCAGTCCCCTCGGGACAGAGGGAGAGACCCAGTACTTC; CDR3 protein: CASSPLGTEGETQYF
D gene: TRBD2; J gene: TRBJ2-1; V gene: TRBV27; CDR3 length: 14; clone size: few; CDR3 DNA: TGTGCCAGCAAAACTAGCGGGAATCACAATGAGCAGTTCTTC; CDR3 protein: CASKTSGNHNEQFF
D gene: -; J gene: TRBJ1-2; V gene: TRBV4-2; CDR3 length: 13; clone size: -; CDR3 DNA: TGTGCCAGCAGCCAAGATCCTGGGCAGGGCTACACCTTC; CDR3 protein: CASSQDPGQGYTF
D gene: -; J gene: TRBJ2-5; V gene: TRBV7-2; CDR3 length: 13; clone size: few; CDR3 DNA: TGTGCCAGCAGCCGGGACAAGCAAGAGACCCAGTACTTC; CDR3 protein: CASSRDKQETQYF
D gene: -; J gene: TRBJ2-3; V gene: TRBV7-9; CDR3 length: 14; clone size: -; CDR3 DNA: TGTGCCAGCAGCTCCCAAGGCCGCACAGATACGCAGTATTTT; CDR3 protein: CASSSQGRTDTQYF
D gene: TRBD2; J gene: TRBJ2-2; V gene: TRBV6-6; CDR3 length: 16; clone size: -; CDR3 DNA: TGTGCCAGCAGTCGCCCTAGCGGGAGGGACACCGGGGAGCTGTTTTTT; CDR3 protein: CASSRPSGRDTGELFF
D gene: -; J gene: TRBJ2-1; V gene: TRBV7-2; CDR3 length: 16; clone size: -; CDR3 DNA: TGTGCCAGCAGCGTACTCGAAGCGAGGGTTGGGGAGACCCAGTTCTTC; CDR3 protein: CASSVLEARVGETQFF
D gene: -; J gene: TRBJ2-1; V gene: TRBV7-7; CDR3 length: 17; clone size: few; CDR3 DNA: TGTGCTAGCAGCCTCCAAGGTCCAGCGAGCTCCTACAATGAGCAGTTCTTC; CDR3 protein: CASSLQGPASSYNEQFF
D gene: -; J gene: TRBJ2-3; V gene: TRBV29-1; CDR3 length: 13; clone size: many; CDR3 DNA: TGCAGCGGCGGATCTAGCGCCTCAGATACGCAGTATTTT; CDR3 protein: CSGGSSASDTQYF
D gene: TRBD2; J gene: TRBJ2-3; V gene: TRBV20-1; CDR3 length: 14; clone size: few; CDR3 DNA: TGCAGTGCGCAACTAGCGGGGGGCACAGATACGCAGTATTTT; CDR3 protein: CSAQLAGGTDTQYF
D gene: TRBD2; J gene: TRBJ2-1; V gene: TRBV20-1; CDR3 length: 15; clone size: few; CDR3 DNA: TGCAGTGCTAAAGCGGGGGAAAGCTCCTACAATGAGCAGTTCTTC; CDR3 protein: CSAKAGESSYNEQFF
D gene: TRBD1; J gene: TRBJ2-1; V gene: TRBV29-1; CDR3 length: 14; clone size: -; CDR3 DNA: TGCAGCGTGGGGGGGACAGGGAGCTCCTACGAGCAGTTCTTC; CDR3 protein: CSVGGTGSSYEQFF
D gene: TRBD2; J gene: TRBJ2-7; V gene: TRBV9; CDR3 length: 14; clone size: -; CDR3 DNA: TGTGCCAGTGGGACTAGCGGGCCCTACAATGAGCAGTACTTC; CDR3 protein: CASGTSGPYNEQYF
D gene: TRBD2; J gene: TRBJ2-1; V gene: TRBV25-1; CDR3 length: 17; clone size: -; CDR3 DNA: TGTGCCAGCAGTGACCCGGGACTAGCGGGAGTTGATAATGAGCAGTTCTTC; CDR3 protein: CASSDPGLAGVDNEQFF
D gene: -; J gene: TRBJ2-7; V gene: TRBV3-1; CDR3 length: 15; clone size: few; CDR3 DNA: TGTGCCAGCAGCCAAGAAGGCCTAGCATCCTACGAGCAGTACTTC; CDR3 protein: CASSQEGLASYEQYF
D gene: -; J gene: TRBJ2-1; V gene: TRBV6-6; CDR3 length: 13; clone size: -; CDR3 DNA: TGTGCCAGCAGGTACAGCCCGTACAATGAGCAGTTCTTC; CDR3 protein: CASRYSPYNEQFF
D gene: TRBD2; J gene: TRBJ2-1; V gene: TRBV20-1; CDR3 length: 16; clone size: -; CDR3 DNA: TGCAGTGCTAGAGAACGAGGGACTAGCGGTTACAATGAGCAGTTCTTC; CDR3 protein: CSARERGTSGYNEQFF
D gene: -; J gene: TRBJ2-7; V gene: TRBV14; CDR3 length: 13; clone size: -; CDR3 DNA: TGTGCCAGCAGCCAACCACTTACCTACGAGCAGTACTTC; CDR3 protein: CASSQPLTYEQYF
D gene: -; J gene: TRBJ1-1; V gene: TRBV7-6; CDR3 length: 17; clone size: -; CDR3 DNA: TGTGCCAGCAGCTTAGGCACGTTGGTACCCGAGCTGACTGAAGCTTTCTTT; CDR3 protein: CASSLGTLVPELTEAFF
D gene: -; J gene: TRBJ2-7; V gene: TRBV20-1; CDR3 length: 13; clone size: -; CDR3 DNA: TGCAGTGCTATCAGACAAAATCTCTACGAGCAGTACTTC; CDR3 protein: CSAIRQNLYEQYF
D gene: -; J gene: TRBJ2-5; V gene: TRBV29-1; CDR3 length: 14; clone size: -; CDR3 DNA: TGCAGCGTCCGCCCCAGACAGATTCAAGAGACCCAGTACTTC; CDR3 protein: CSVRPRQIQETQYF
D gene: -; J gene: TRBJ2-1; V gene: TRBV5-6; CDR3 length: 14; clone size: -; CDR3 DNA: TGTGCCAGCAGCTCGACGACAGACTACAATGAGCAGTTCTTC; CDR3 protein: CASSSTTDYNEQFF
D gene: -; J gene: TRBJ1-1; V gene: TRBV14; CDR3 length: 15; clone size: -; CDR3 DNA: TGTGCCAGCAGCAGACGACAGGTACCGAACACTGAAGCTTTCTTT; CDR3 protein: CASSRRQVPNTEAFF
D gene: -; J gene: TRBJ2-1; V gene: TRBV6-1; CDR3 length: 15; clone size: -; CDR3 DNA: TGTGCCAGCAGTGAAGCGGCCATTGGGGTCCATGAGCAGTTCTTC; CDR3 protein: CASSEAAIGVHEQFF
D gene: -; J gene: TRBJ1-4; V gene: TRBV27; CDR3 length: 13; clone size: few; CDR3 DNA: TGTGCCAGCAGTCAAGCAACTAATGAAAAACTGTTTTTT; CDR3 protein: CASSQATNEKLFF
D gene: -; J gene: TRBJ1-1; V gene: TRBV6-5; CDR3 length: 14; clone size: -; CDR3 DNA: TGTGCCAGCAGTTCACATCGGGGGGGCACTGAAGCTTTCTTT; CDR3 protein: CASSSHRGGTEAFF
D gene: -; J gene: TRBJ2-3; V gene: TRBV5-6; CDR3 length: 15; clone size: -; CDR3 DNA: TGTGCCAGCAGCAGACAGTATCCTAGCACAGATACGCAGTATTTT; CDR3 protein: CASSRQYPSTDTQYF
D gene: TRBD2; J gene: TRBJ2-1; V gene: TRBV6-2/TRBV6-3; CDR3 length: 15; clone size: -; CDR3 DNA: TGTGCCAGCAGTTCCCTAGCGGGGAAGTACAATGAGCAGTTCTTC; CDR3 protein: CASSSLAGKYNEQFF
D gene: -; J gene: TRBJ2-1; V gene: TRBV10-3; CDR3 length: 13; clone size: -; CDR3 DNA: TGTGCCATATCTACCCTACCTTCCGATGAGCAGTTCTTC; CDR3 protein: CAISTLPSDEQFF
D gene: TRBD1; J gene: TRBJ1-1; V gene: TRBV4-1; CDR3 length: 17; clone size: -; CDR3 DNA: TGCGCCAGCAGCCGAGGACAGGGGATGGGGGGACACACTGAAGCTTTCTTT; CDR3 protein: CASSRGQGMGGHTEAFF